This paragraph covers one T cell receptor beta chain sequence. Random hexamers primed reverse transcription of roughly 0.5 to 1 ug RNA. It was immunoSEQ multiplex PCR that amplified TCR beta CDR3 across 54 Vbeta and 13 Jbeta. TCRdb independently ran MiXCR on the immunoSEQ multiplex PCR reads; one entry per CDR3 protein. The sample consists of some 300,000 distinct CDR3 sequences, 85% of them appearing once. The germline V gene encodes CDR1 MDHEN and CDR2 SYDVKM. The CDR3 runs 21 residues. Trimming cost V 5 bases and J 2 bases, with 30 bases left between them. The sample belongs to a study of CD8 T cells in Susac syndrome.

The clonotype was recovered from a human donor with multiple sclerosis. The specimen sequenced was CD8+ T cells from PBMCs. The V call is TRBV28, the J call TRBJ2-2, with D possibly TRBD1 on 6 matching bases. Here the CDR3 DNA reads TGTGCCAGCAGTCCCCTACCCGGAGTGCAACAGGGCCGGTTCAACACCGGGGAGCTGTTTTTT. It translates to CASSPLPGVQQGRFNTGELFF.